The 20 T cell receptor beta chains below were found in one sample sequenced in a study of shared clonotypes between healthy human individuals. Libraries were prepared by immunoSEQ multiplex PCR; TCRdb keeps only in-frame clonotypes and omits some of them. The sample includes hundreds of thousands of clones, 90% to 96% seen only once; the top ten take 0.055% to 0.075%. Sequenced: naive CD4+ T cells sorted from blood. Documented subset: CD45RA+ positively selected. These receptors all come from a woman aged 25 to 39 in good health.

V and J are TRBV19 and TRBJ1-5; a possible D gene is TRBD1 (6 bases). The CDR3 covers 14 residues. The V end was cut by 8 bases, the J end by 3 bases, with 14 bases between. Germline CDR1 is LNHDA and CDR2 is SQIVND (reference sequence). The CDR3, as DNA: TGTGCCAGTCATCCGCGACAGGTCAATCAGCCCCAGCATTTT. Translated: CASHPRQVNQPQHF.

This chain joins TRBV10-1 and TRBJ2-7; D unresolved. The CDR3 runs 15 residues. Per germline, CDR1 WNHNN and CDR2 SYGVQD (reference sequence). V lost 0 bases to trimming and J lost 2 bases, with 11 bases between them. The CDR3 DNA sequence: TGCGCCAGCAGTGAGTCGGGGAAACGTACCTACGAGCAGTACTTC. It specifies CASSESGKRTYEQYF.

The rearrangement uses TRBV2 and TRBJ2-5, with D hard to call. The CDR3 is 9 amino acids. Germline V gene data show CDR1 as SNHLY and CDR2 as FYNNEI. The V end was cut by 7 bases, the J end by 3 bases, with 0 bases between. CDR3 in DNA: TGTGCCAGCAAAGAGACCCAGTACTTC. Protein sequence: CASKETQYF.

This clone was observed once. The chain couples TRBV27 to TRBJ2-7; 10 positions match TRBD1. The V and J ends lost 4 bases and 3 bases, in that order; junction bases with no gene match: 6. Looked up from germline, CDR1 is MNHEY and CDR2 is SMNVEV (reference sequence). This CDR3 comprises 15 residues. The DNA of the CDR3 is TGTGCCAGCAGTTCGTTTGGGACAGGGGACTACGAGCAGTACTTC. Protein: CASSSFGTGDYEQYF.

This clone was seen a few times. This chain's CDR3 is CASSLAGVSQPQHF. The DNA for the CDR3 is TGTGCCAGCAGCTTAGCAGGGGTTAGCCAGCCCCAGCATTTT. This sequence joins TRBV11-2 and TRBJ1-5; D is perhaps TRBD1 (6 bases). The CDR3 consists of 14 residues. CDR1 and CDR2 (germline): SGHAT, FQNNGV. Trimming shortened V by 1 base and J by 7 bases, and 11 bases separated the two germline ends.

This clone was observed a single time. The chain recombines TRBV27 with TRBJ2-3; TRBD1 agrees at 9 bases. The V and J ends lost 6 bases and 2 bases, in that order; junction bases with no gene match: 3. Germline V lookup: CDR1 MNHEY, CDR2 SMNVEV (reference sequence). This CDR3 comprises 14 residues. This CDR3 reads CASRTGGFTDTQYF. The DNA for the CDR3 is TGTGCCAGCAGGACAGGGGGATTCACAGATACGCAGTATTTT.

The chain carries TRBV5-4 and TRBJ1-6, with D hard to call. The ends were cut back, 2 bases at V and 7 bases at J, with 13 bases in the middle. Germline V gene lookup returns CDR1 SGHNT and CDR2 YYREEE (reference sequence). CDR3 length equals 15 residues. The DNA for the CDR3 is TGTGCCAGCAGCTTTGGGGTCAAGGGAAATTCACCCCTCCACTTT. It is translated as CASSFGVKGNSPLHF.

J is TRBJ2-2 and V is TRBV6-5; weak D call: TRBD1 (6 bases). This CDR3 region has 14 residues. CDR1 MNHEY and CDR2 SVGAGI come from the germline V gene. Deletions cut 4 bases from V and 6 bases from J, with 12 bases between. CDR3 DNA: TGTGCCAGCAGTTTAGGGGGAGCCCCCGGGGAGCTGTTTTTT. Residues: CASSLGGAPGELFF.

The gene calls are TRBV6-1 and TRBJ1-4, with 7 bases identical to TRBD1. This CDR3 spans 15 amino acids. Germline V gene data show CDR1 as MNHNS and CDR2 as SASEGT. Trimming at V came to 3 bases and at J to 8 bases, leaving 9 bases not matched to a gene. The CDR3 DNA reads as TGTGCCAGCAGTGATCTGAAGGACAGGAGCGAAAAACTGTTTTTT. Protein: CASSDLKDRSEKLFF.

The J gene is TRBJ1-4, the V gene TRBV6-1, with D possibly matching TRBD1 (6 bases). Germline-derived CDR1 and CDR2 are MNHNS and SASEGT. The CDR3 runs to 14 residues. Trimming shortened V by 4 bases and J by 4 bases, and 10 bases separated the two germline ends. The CDR3 nucleotides read TGTGCCAGCAGTGTACGGACAGATAATGAAAAACTGTTTTTT. It translates to CASSVRTDNEKLFF.

The gene calls are TRBV27 and TRBJ2-1; TRBD1 agrees at 10 bases. This CDR3 spans 15 amino acids. CDR1 and CDR2 (germline): MNHEY, SMNVEV (reference sequence). The V and J ends lost 6 bases and 3 bases, in that order; junction bases with no gene match: 5. The CDR3 sequence is CASSPDRGLYNEQFF. The DNA for the CDR3 is TGTGCCAGCAGCCCCGACAGGGGGCTCTACAATGAGCAGTTCTTC.

The chain has TRBV6-5 and TRBJ2-7, with 8 bases that match TRBD1. Germline trimming cut 6 bases from V and 6 bases from J; bases unmatched to any gene: 13. Germline V lookup: CDR1 MNHEY, CDR2 SVGAGI. The CDR3 has 15 residues. The CDR3 reads CASSQGQASLTEQYF. CDR3 bases: TGTGCCAGCAGCCAGGGACAGGCGTCATTGACCGAGCAGTACTTC.

The chain has TRBV18 and TRBJ2-2, with 7 bases identical to TRBD1. Trimming at V came to 2 bases and at J to 5 bases, leaving 5 bases not matched to a gene. CDR3 length equals 15 residues. CDR1 KGHSH and CDR2 LQKENI come from the germline V gene. The DNA for the CDR3 is TGTGCCAGCTCACCAAGACAGGGAAGGACCGGGGAGCTGTTTTTT. It encodes CASSPRQGRTGELFF.

The genes are TRBV11-2 and TRBJ1-3; tentative D call: TRBD1 (6 bases). The CDR3 covers 17 residues. The ends were cut back, 2 bases at V and 3 bases at J, with 17 bases in the middle. In germline, CDR1 is SGHAT, CDR2 FQNNGV. The CDR3 reads CASSLLPWGASGNTIYF. In DNA, the CDR3 is TGTGCCAGCAGCTTACTCCCTTGGGGGGCGAGTGGAAACACCATATATTTT.

The chain has TRBV23-1 and TRBJ1-2; 9 bases align to TRBD1. TRBV23-1 is an open reading frame, and its role is uncertain. The V gene end was trimmed by 2 bases and the J gene end by 8 bases; junction bases not matched to a gene: 3. The CDR3 contains 13 residues. CDR3: CASSQRTGVGYTF. The CDR3 region has the DNA TGCGCCAGCAGTCAAAGGACAGGGGTAGGCTACACCTTC.

The chain recombines TRBV19 with TRBJ2-5, with TRBD2 as a possible D gene (5 bases). V gave up 3 bases and J gave up 5 bases, with 7 bases separating them. Germline assignment: CDR1 LNHDA and CDR2 SQIVND (reference sequence). The length of the CDR3 is 12 residues. The CDR3 is CASSMDWETQYF. CDR3 nucleotides: TGTGCCAGTAGTATGGACTGGGAGACCCAGTACTTC.

The V and J genes are TRBV4-1 and TRBJ2-1; D may match TRBD1 or TRBD2 (5 bases each). V was trimmed by 6 bases and J by 5 bases, leaving 17 bases between them. This CDR3 spans 15 amino acids. The germline V gene has CDR1 MGHRA and CDR2 YSYEKL. CDR3 nucleotide sequence: TGCGCCAGCAGTTCCCCTGGGGACGGGCACAATGAGCAGTTCTTC. Encoded protein: CASSSPGDGHNEQFF.

J is TRBJ2-3 and V is TRBV5-1; 11 bases are a match to TRBD1. The trim removed 4 bases at V and 5 bases at J, leaving 6 bases unmatched. The CDR3 is made up of 15 amino acids. CDR1 and CDR2 from the germline V gene are SGHRS and YFSETQ. The DNA for the CDR3 is TGCGCCAGCAGCCCCGGACAGGGGGCGGAAGATACGCAGTATTTT. Protein sequence: CASSPGQGAEDTQYF.

This chain connects TRBV28 to TRBJ1-1, with a possible D match to TRBD1 (5 bases). The CDR3 runs 14 residues. V lost 6 bases and J lost 8, with 19 bases in between. Germline V gives CDR1 MDHEN, CDR2 SYDVKM. CDR3 sequence reads: CASRPPGPRGEAFF. The CDR3 coding sequence is TGTGCCAGCAGGCCTCCGGGACCAAGGGGCGAAGCTTTCTTT.

The chain combines TRBV7-6 with TRBJ2-7, with 11 bases fitting TRBD1. Germline V lookup: CDR1 SGHVS, CDR2 FNYEAQ. This CDR3 region has 14 residues. V was pared by 0 bases and J by 6 bases, with 1 base of the junction left unmatched. CDR3 DNA: TGTGCCAGCAGCTTAGCGGGACAGGGGGGCGAGCAGTACTTC. Protein sequence: CASSLAGQGGEQYF.